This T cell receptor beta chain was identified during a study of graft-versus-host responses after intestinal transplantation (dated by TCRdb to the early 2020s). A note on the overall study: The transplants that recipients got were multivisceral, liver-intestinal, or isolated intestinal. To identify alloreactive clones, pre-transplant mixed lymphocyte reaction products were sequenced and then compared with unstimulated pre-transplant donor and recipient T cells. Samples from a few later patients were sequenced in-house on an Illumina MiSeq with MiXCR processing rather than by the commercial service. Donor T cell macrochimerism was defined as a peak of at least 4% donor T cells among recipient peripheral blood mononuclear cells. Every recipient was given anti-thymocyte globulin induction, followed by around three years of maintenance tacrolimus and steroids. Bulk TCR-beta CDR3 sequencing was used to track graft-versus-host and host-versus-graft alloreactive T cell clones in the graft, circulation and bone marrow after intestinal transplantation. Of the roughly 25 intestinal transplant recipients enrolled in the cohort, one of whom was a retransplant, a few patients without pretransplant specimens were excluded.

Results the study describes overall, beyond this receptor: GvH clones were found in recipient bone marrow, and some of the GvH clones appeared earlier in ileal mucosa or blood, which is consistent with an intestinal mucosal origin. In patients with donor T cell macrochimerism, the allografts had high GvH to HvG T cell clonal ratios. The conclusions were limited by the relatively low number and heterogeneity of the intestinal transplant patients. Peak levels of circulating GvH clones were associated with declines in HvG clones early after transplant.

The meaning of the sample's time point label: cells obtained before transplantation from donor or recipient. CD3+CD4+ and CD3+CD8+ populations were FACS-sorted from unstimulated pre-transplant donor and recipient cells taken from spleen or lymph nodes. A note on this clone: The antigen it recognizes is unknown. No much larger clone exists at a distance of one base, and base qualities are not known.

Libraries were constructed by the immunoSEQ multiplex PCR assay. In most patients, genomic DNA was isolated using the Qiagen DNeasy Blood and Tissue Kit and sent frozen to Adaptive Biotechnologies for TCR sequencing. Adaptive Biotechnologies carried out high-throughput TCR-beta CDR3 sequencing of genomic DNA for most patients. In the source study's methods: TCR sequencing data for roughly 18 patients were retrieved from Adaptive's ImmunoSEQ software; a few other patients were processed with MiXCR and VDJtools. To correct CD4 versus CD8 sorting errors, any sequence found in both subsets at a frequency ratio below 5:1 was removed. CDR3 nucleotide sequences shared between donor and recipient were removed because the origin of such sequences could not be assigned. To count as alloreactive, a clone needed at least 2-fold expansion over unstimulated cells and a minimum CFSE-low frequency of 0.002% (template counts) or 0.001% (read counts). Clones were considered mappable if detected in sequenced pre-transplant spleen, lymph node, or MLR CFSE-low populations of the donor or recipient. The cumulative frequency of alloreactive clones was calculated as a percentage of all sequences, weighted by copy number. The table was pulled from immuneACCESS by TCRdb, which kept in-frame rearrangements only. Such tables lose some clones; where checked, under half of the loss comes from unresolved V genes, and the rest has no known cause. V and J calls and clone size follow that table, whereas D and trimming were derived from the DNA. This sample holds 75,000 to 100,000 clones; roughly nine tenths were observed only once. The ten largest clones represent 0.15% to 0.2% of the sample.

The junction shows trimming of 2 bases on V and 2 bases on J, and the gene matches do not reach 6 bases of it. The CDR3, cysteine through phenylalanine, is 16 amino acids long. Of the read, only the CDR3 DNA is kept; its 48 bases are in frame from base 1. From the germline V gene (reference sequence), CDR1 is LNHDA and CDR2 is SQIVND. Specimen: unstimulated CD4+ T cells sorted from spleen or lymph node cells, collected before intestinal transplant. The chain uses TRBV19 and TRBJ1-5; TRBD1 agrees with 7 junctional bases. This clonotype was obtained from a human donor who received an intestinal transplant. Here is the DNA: TGTGCCAGTAGTATAAGGGGACAGATCGGCAATCAGCCCCAGCATTTT. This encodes CASSIRGQIGNQPQHF. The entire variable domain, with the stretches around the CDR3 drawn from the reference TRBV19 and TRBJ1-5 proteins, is DGGITQSPKYLFRKEGQNVTLSCEQNLNHDAMYWYRQDPGQGLRLIYYSQIVNDFQKGDIAEGYSVSREKKESFPLTVTSAQKNPTAFYLCASSIRGQIGNQPQHFGDGTRLSIL.